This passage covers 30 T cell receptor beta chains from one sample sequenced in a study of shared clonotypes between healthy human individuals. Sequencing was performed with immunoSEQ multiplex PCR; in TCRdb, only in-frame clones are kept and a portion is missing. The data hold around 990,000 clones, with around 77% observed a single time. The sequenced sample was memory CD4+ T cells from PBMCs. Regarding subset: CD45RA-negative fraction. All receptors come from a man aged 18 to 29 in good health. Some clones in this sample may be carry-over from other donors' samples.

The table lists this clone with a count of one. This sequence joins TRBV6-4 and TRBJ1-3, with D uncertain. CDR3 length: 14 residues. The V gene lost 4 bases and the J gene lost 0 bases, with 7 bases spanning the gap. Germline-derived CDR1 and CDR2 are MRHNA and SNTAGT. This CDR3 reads CASSGPSSGNTIYF. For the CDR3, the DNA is TGTGCCAGCAGTGGTCCTTCCTCTGGAAACACCATATATTTT.

CDR3 sequence (DNA): TGCGCCAGCACCCCCCAGGGGGGCCATGAGCAGTTCTTC. As protein: CASTPQGGHEQFF. This rearrangement joins TRBV5-1 to TRBJ2-1; TRBD1 is a possible D gene (7 bases). CDR3 length: 13 amino acids. The V end lost 6 bases, the J end lost 8 bases, and 15 bases lay between the germline ends. Per the germline V gene, CDR1 is SGHRS and CDR2 is YFSETQ.

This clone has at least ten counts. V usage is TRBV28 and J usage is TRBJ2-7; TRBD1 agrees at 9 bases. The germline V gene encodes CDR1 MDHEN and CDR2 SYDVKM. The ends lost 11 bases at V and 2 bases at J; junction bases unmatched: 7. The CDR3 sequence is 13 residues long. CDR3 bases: TGTGCCTGGGGACAGGGAGACGCCTACGAGCAGTACTTC. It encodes CAWGQGDAYEQYF.

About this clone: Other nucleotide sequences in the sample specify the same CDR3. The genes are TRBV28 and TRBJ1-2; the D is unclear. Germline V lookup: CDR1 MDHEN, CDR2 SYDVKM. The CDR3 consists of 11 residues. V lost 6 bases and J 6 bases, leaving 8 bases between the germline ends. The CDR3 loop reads CASSLTDGYTF. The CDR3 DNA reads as TGTGCCAGCAGCCTCACAGATGGCTACACCTTC.

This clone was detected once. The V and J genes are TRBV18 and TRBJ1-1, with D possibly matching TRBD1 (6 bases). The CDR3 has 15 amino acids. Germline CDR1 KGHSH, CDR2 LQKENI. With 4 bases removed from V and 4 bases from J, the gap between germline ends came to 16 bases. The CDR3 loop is CASSLKGGRGTEAFF. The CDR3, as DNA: TGTGCCAGCTCACTGAAAGGGGGAAGAGGCACTGAAGCTTTCTTT.

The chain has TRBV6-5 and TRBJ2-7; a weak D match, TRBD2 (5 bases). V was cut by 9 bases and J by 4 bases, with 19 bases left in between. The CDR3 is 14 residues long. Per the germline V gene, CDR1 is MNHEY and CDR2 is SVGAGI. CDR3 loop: CARFPGTGSYEQYF. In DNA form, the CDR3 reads TGTGCCAGATTCCCGGGCACGGGGTCATACGAGCAGTACTTC.

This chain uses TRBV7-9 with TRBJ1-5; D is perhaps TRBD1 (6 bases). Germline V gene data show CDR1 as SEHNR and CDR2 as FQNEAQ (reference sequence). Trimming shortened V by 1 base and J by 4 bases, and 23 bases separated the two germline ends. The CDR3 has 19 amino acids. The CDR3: CASSLGEGMGGWRNQPQHF. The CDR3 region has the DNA TGTGCCAGCAGCTTAGGTGAGGGAATGGGGGGCTGGAGGAATCAGCCCCAGCATTTT.

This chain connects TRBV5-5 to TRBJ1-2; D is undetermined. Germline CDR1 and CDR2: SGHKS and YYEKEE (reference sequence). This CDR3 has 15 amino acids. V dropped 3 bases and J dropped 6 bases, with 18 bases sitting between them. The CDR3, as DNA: TGTGCCAGCAGCTGGGGTTGGACTTTACCCAATGGCTACACCTTC. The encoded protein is CASSWGWTLPNGYTF.

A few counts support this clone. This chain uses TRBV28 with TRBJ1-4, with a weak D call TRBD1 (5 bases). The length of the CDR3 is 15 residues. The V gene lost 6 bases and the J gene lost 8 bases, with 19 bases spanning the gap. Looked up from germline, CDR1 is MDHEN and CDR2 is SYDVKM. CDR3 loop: CASSRTGRGDEKLFF. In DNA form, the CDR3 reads TGTGCCAGCAGCCGAACTGGGAGGGGAGACGAAAAACTGTTTTTT. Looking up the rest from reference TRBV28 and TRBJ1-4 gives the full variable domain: DVKVTQSSRYLVKRTGEKVFLECVQDMDHENMFWYRQDPGLGLRLIYFSYDVKMKEKGDIPEGYSVSREKKERFSLILESASTNQTSMYLCASSRTGRGDEKLFFGSGTQLSVL.

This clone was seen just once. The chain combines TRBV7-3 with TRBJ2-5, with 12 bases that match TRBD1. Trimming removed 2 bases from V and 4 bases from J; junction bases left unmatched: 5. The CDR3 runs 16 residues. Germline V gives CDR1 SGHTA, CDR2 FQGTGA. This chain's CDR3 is CASSLGTGGGLETQYF. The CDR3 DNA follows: TGTGCCAGCAGCTTAGGGACAGGGGGCGGGCTAGAGACCCAGTACTTC.

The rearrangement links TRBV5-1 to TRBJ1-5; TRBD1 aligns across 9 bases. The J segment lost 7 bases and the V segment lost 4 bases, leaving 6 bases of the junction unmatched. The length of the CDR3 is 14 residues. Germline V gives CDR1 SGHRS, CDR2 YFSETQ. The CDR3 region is CASSPGTGPQPQHF. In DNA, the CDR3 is TGCGCCAGCAGCCCGGGGACAGGGCCACAGCCCCAGCATTTT. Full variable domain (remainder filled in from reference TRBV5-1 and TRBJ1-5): KAGVTQTPRYLIKTRGQQVTLSCSPISGHRSVSWYQQTPGQGLQFLFEYFSETQRNKGNFPGRFSGRQFSNSRSEMNVSTLELGDSALYLCASSPGTGPQPQHFGDGTRLSIL.

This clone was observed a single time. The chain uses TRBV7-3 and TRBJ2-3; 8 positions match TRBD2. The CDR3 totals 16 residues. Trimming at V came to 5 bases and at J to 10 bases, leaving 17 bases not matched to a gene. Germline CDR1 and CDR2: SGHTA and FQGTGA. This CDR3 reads CASSPGGRLAHGAQYF. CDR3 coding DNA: TGTGCCAGCAGCCCGGGGGGGAGACTCGCCCACGGGGCGCAGTATTTT.

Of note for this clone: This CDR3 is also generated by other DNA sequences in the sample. The CDR3: CASSISAGSYEQYF. The CDR3 region has the DNA TGTGCCAGTAGTATATCGGCAGGGTCCTACGAGCAGTACTTC. V is TRBV19 and J is TRBJ2-7, with TRBD1 as a possible D gene (5 bases). Germline-derived CDR1 and CDR2 are LNHDA and SQIVND (reference sequence). The CDR3 covers 14 residues. Trimming pared 2 bases from V and 1 base from J, leaving 9 bases between.

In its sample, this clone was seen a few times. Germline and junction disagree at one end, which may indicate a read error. CDR3 sequence reads: CATSRTAPGHPSF. The DNA of the CDR3 is TGTGCCACCAGCAGAACTGCGCCAGGACATCCTAGTTTT. This chain uses TRBV15 with TRBJ1-4, with a weak D call TRBD1 (5 bases). Germline assignment: CDR1 LNHNV and CDR2 YYDKDF (reference sequence). This CDR3 is 13 amino acids long.

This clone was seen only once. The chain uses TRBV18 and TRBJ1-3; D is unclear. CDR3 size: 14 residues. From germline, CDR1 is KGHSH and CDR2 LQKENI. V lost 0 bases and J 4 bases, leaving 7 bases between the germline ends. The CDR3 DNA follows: TGTGCCAGCTCACCACCGCCGGGGGGAAACACCATATATTTT. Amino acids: CASSPPPGGNTIYF.

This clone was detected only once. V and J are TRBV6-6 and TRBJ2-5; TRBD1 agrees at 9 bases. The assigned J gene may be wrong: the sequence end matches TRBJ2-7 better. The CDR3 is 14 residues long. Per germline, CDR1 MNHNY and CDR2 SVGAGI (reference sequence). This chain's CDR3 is CASSPTGGLYEQYF. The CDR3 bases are TGTGCCAGCAGTCCGACAGGGGGGCTCTACGAGCAGTACTTC.

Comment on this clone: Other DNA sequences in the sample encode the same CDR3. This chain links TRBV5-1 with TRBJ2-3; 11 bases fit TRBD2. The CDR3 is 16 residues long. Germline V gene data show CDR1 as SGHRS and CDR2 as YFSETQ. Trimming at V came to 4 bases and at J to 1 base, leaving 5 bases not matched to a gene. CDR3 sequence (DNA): TGCGCCAGCAGCCCGGGACTAGCGGAAGGCACAGATACGCAGTATTTT. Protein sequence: CASSPGLAEGTDTQYF.

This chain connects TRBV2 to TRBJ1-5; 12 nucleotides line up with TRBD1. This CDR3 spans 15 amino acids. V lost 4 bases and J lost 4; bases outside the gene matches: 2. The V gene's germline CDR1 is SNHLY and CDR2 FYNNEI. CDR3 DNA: TGTGCCAGCAGTGGGGACAGGGGGCCGAATCAGCCCCAGCATTTT. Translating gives CASSGDRGPNQPQHF.

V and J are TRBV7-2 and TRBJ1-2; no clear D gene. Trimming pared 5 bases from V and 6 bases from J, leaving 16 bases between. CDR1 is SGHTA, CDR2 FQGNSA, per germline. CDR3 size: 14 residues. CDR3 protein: CASSLTTAVHGYTF. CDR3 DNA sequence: TGTGCCAGCAGCCTAACCACGGCCGTACATGGCTACACCTTC.

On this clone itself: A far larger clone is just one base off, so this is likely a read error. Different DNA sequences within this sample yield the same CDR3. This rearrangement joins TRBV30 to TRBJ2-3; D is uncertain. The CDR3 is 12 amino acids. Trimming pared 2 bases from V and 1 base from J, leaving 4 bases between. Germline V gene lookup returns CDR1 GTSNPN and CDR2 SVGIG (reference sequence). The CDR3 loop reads CAWSLGTDTQYF. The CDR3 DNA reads TGTGCCTGGAGTTTGGGCACAGATACGCAGTATTTT.

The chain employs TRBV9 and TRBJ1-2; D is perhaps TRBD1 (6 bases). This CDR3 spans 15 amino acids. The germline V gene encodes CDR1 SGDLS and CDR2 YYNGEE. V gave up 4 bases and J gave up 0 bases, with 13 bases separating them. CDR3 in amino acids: CASSPEGHPNYGYTF. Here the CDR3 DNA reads TGTGCCAGCAGCCCAGAGGGACACCCTAACTATGGCTACACCTTC.

CDR3 in amino acids: CASRAGGQGGYTF. The CDR3 DNA sequence: TGTGCCAGCAGGGCCGGAGGACAGGGCGGCTACACCTTC. The chain employs TRBV28 and TRBJ1-2, with TRBD1 identical over 8 bases. Germline loops: CDR1 MDHEN, CDR2 SYDVKM. Trimming at V came to 6 bases and at J to 8 bases, leaving 8 bases not matched to a gene. The CDR3 is 13 amino acids.

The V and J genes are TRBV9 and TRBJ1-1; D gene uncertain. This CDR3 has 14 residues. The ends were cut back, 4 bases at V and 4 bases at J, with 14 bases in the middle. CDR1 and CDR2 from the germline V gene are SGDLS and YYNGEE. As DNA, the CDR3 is TGTGCCAGCAGCCCCCGATTAATCAGCACTGAAGCTTTCTTT. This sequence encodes CASSPRLISTEAFF.

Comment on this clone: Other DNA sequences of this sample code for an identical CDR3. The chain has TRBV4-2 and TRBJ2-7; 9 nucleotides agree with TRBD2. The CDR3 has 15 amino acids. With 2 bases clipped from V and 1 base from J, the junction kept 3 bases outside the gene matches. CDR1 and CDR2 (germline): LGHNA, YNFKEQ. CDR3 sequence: CASSQPTSGSYEQYF. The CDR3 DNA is TGTGCCAGCAGCCAACCGACTAGCGGATCCTACGAGCAGTACTTC.

The CDR3, as DNA: TGCAGCGTTGGAGAGGGATACAGTTACGAGCAGTACTTC. Translating gives CSVGEGYSYEQYF. The chain carries TRBV29-1 and TRBJ2-7; TRBD2 is a possible D gene (5 bases). The germline V gene encodes CDR1 SQVTM and CDR2 ANQGSEA. This CDR3 region has 13 residues. The germline V and J ends were trimmed by 4 bases and 4 bases, with 14 bases remaining between them.

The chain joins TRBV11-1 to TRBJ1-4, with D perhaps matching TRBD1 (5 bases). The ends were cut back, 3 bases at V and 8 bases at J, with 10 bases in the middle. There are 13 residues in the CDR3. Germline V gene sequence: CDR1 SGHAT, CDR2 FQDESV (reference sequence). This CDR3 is CASSFTGEEKLFF. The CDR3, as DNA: TGTGCCAGCAGCTTTACAGGCGAAGAAAAACTGTTTTTT.

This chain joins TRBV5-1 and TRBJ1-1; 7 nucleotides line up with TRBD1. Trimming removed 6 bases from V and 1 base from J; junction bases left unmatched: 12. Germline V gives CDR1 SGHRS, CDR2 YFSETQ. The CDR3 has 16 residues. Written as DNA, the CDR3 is TGCGCCAGCACTTTCACAGGGGTTAAAGGGAACACTGAAGCTTTCTTT. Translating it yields CASTFTGVKGNTEAFF.

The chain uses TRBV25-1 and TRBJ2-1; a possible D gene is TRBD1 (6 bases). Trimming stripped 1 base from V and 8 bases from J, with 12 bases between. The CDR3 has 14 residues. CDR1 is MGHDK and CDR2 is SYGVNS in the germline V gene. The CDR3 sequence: CASSEWGQGDEQFF. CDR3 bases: TGTGCCAGCAGTGAATGGGGGCAGGGCGATGAGCAGTTCTTC.

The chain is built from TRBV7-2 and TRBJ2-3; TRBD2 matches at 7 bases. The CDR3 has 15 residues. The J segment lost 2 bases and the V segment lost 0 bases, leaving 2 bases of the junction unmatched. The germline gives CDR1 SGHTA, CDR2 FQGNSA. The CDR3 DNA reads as TGTGCCAGCAGCTTAGCCGGACTAGACACAGATACGCAGTATTTT. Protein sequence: CASSLAGLDTDTQYF. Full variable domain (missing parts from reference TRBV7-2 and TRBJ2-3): GAGVSQSPSNKVTEKGKDVELRCDPISGHTALYWYRQSLGQGLEFLIYFQGNSAPDKSGLPSDRFSAERTGGSVSTLTIQRTQQEDSAVYLCASSLAGLDTDTQYFGPGTRLTVL.

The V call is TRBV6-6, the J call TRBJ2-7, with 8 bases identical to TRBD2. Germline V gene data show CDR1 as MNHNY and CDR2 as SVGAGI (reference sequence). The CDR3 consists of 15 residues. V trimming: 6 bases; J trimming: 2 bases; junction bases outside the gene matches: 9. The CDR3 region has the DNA TGTGCCAGCAGGTCACTAGCGGTGAGCCCCTACGAGCAGTACTTC. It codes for CASRSLAVSPYEQYF.